Following are 15 T cell receptor beta chains from one sample sequenced in a study of blood T cell repertoires in COVID-19. Data came from immunoSEQ multiplex PCR; TCRdb stores just in-frame clones and leaves some out. The sample lists 250,000 to 400,000 clones, about 90% occurring once. The sample comprised peripheral blood. All receptors come from a woman between 25 and 40 years old with COVID-19, enrolled during active disease.

The chain carries TRBV7-9 and TRBJ1-2; 12 bases are shared with TRBD1. Germline V gene data show CDR1 as SEHNR and CDR2 as FQNEAQ (reference sequence). The CDR3 has 16 amino acids. Trimming removed 5 bases from V and 0 bases from J; junction bases left unmatched: 4. In nucleotides, the CDR3 is TGTGCCAGCAGCGCCGGGACAGGGGGCTCTAACTATGGCTACACCTTC. This encodes CASSAGTGGSNYGYTF.

The V call is TRBV19, the J call TRBJ1-5, with no clear D. CDR1 is LNHDA and CDR2 is SQIVND in the germline V gene (reference sequence). The V and J ends lost 5 bases and 5 bases respectively, with 13 bases between them. CDR3 length: 14 amino acids. Written as DNA, the CDR3 is TGTGCCAGTAGTGATACAAGTCCTTATCAGCCCCAGCATTTT. This translates into CASSDTSPYQPQHF.

The gene calls are TRBV15 and TRBJ1-2; 8 bases match TRBD1. V lost 1 base to trimming and J lost 8 bases; unmatched junction nucleotides: 9. This CDR3 is built from 15 residues. The germline V gene has CDR1 LNHNV and CDR2 YYDKDF (reference sequence). The CDR3 here is CATSRGGQGWGGYTF. The CDR3 DNA reads as TGTGCCACCAGCAGAGGAGGACAGGGTTGGGGCGGCTACACCTTC.

The chain is built from TRBV6-1 and TRBJ1-6, with a possible D match to TRBD1 (6 bases). Trimming removed 2 bases from V and 5 bases from J, with 7 bases in between. This CDR3 has 14 residues. Germline V gives CDR1 MNHNS, CDR2 SASEGT. CDR3 amino acids: CASSESGDNSPLHF. The CDR3 DNA reads as TGTGCCAGCAGTGAATCAGGGGATAATTCACCCCTCCACTTT.

This clone was counted once. The CDR3 nucleotides are TGTGCCAGCAGCTTAGCGGAGGGGGGACAGCACTACGAGCAGTACTTC. As protein: CASSLAEGGQHYEQYF. This chain uses TRBV7-6 with TRBJ2-7; D is possibly TRBD1 (7 bases). Germline CDR1 reads SGHVS; CDR2 reads FNYEAQ. V shed 0 bases and J shed 3 bases, with 15 bases lying between them. The CDR3 loop spans 16 amino acids.

Concerning this clone: Its ends do not fully match the called genes, so a read error is possible. This chain uses TRBV19 with TRBJ1-5; 8 positions match TRBD1. CDR1 is LNHDA, CDR2 SQIVND, per germline (reference sequence). The CDR3 totals 15 residues. CDR3 sequence (DNA): TGTGCCAGTAGTATAGATCCAGGGGGCAAACAGCCCCAGCATTTT. Encoded protein: CASSIDPGGKQPQHF.

J is TRBJ2-3 and V is TRBV24-1; 11 bases align to TRBD2. The V segment lost 3 bases and the J segment 6 bases; nucleotides outside the gene matches: 7. This CDR3 region has 16 residues. The germline CDR1 and CDR2 sequences are KGHDR and SFDVKD. CDR3 amino acids: CATSDTRTSGRDTQYF. CDR3 bases: TGTGCCACCAGTGATACAAGGACTAGCGGGCGTGATACGCAGTATTTT.

This clone showed up just once. The V and J genes are TRBV5-4 and TRBJ2-1, with D maybe TRBD1 (5 bases). Germline loops: CDR1 SGHNT, CDR2 YYREEE (reference sequence). The ends were cut back, 0 bases at V and 3 bases at J, with 10 bases in the middle. The CDR3 is 15 amino acids. For the CDR3, the DNA is TGTGCCAGCAGCTTGGGAGACAGTGGCTACAATGAGCAGTTCTTC. Amino acid sequence: CASSLGDSGYNEQFF.

V gene TRBV11-2 combines with J gene TRBJ2-7; D might be TRBD2 (5 bases). Germline V gene data show CDR1 as SGHAT and CDR2 as FQNNGV. This CDR3 has 17 residues. The V end was cut by 0 bases, the J end by 2 bases, with 17 bases between. The CDR3 DNA follows: TGTGCCAGCAGCTTAGATCGAGCGGCAGTAATACCCTACGAGCAGTACTTC. As protein: CASSLDRAAVIPYEQYF.

This chain joins TRBV7-2 and TRBJ2-3; D gene unclear. Germline CDR1 and CDR2: SGHTA and FQGNSA. Trimming took off 1 base at V and 0 bases at J, with 8 bases between the two ends. The CDR3 totals 15 residues. The CDR3 is CASSLGTPSTDTQYF. CDR3 DNA sequence: TGTGCCAGCAGCTTAGGCACACCCAGCACAGATACGCAGTATTTT. The full variable domain, its missing parts supplied by reference TRBV7-2 and TRBJ2-3, is GAGVSQSPSNKVTEKGKDVELRCDPISGHTALYWYRQSLGQGLEFLIYFQGNSAPDKSGLPSDRFSAERTGGSVSTLTIQRTQQEDSAVYLCASSLGTPSTDTQYFGPGTRLTVL.

This rearrangement joins TRBV11-2 to TRBJ2-3; 10 bases fit TRBD2. CDR3 length: 18 amino acids. Trimming removed 5 bases from V and 6 bases from J; junction bases left unmatched: 17. Germline CDR1 SGHAT, CDR2 FQNNGV. In nucleotides, the CDR3 is TGTGCCAGCAGCACCCTATCTAGCGGGAGTTTCTTGATCGATACGCAGTATTTT. Translated: CASSTLSSGSFLIDTQYF.

The CDR3 nucleotides are TGTGCCAGCAGCCTAGGGACTAGCGGGAGGATCAATGAGCAGTTCTTC. Translation gives CASSLGTSGRINEQFF. The V call is TRBV7-9, the J call TRBJ2-1; TRBD2 matches at 15 bases. From germline, CDR1 is SEHNR and CDR2 FQNEAQ (reference sequence). Germline trimming cut 5 bases from V and 6 bases from J; bases unmatched to any gene: 5. This CDR3 has 16 residues.

The chain joins TRBV28 to TRBJ1-5, with D possibly being TRBD1 (6 bases). Germline V gene lookup returns CDR1 MDHEN and CDR2 SYDVKM. V lost 6 bases and J 0 bases, leaving 12 bases between the germline ends. This CDR3 is built from 15 residues. This CDR3 reads CASRIQGNSNQPQHF. Here the CDR3 DNA reads TGTGCCAGCAGGATTCAGGGGAATAGCAATCAGCCCCAGCATTTT.

V and J are TRBV10-3 and TRBJ2-1; no clear D. The germline V and J ends were trimmed by 3 bases and 7 bases, with 7 bases remaining between them. Looked up from germline, CDR1 is ENHRY and CDR2 is SYGVKD. The CDR3 covers 12 residues. The CDR3 region is CAISDDRNEQFF. The CDR3 DNA reads TGTGCCATCAGTGACGATCGGAATGAGCAGTTCTTC.

The genes are TRBV6-1 and TRBJ1-2; 7 bases line up with TRBD1. The V gene end was trimmed by 2 bases and the J gene end by 8 bases; junction bases not matched to a gene: 11. CDR3 length: 15 residues. Germline CDR1 MNHNS, CDR2 SASEGT. This chain's CDR3 is CASSERTGSRGGYTF. The CDR3 DNA reads as TGTGCCAGCAGTGAAAGGACAGGTTCGAGGGGAGGCTACACCTTC.